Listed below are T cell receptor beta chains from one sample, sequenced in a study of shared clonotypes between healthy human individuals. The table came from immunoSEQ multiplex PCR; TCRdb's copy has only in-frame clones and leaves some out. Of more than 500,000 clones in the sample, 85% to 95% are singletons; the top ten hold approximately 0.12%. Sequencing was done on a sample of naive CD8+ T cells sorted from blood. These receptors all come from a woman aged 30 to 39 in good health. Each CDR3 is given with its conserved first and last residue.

CDR3 protein: CASSTPVRAPTNEQFF
J gene: TRBJ2-1
V gene: TRBV9

CDR3 protein: CASSPQTGSGYTF
J gene: TRBJ1-2
V gene: TRBV27

CDR3 protein: CASSERKGRTNNEKLFF
J gene: TRBJ1-4
V gene: TRBV10-2

CDR3 protein: CASSLVGQANYGYTF
J gene: TRBJ1-2
V gene: TRBV7-9

CDR3 protein: CASSWGTNTEAFF
J gene: TRBJ1-1
V gene: TRBV5-6

CDR3 protein: CASSLGTSGRAGELFF
J gene: TRBJ2-2
V gene: TRBV13

CDR3 protein: CASTTGTPSDEQYF
J gene: TRBJ2-7
V gene: TRBV19

CDR3 protein: CASSWRTGGGYTF
J gene: TRBJ1-2
V gene: TRBV5-1

CDR3 protein: CAPPRVGGNEQFF
J gene: TRBJ2-1
V gene: TRBV28

CDR3 protein: CASSLSGLPYEQYF
J gene: TRBJ2-7
V gene: TRBV27

CDR3 protein: CASNGQSGADIQYF
J gene: TRBJ2-4
V gene: TRBV28

CDR3 protein: CASSSGTADEQYF
J gene: TRBJ2-7
V gene: TRBV7-6

CDR3 protein: CASSFFAGVVQETQYF
J gene: TRBJ2-5
V gene: TRBV28

CDR3 protein: CASTEDREGSYGYTF
J gene: TRBJ1-2
V gene: TRBV2

CDR3 protein: CASSWGETQYF
J gene: TRBJ2-5
V gene: TRBV27

CDR3 protein: CASSVQQSMNTEAFF
J gene: TRBJ1-1
V gene: TRBV9

CDR3 protein: CASSLGDTNTEAFF
J gene: TRBJ1-1
V gene: TRBV27

CDR3 protein: CASSITPGTVHEQYF
J gene: TRBJ2-7
V gene: TRBV27

CDR3 protein: CASSYGSGYEQYF
J gene: TRBJ2-7
V gene: TRBV6-5

CDR3 protein: CASSNGGGSYEQYF
J gene: TRBJ2-7
V gene: TRBV4-2

CDR3 protein: CAWGQGLSLHF
J gene: TRBJ1-6
V gene: TRBV30

CDR3 protein: CASSPRTPQPNSPLHF
J gene: TRBJ1-6
V gene: TRBV18

CDR3 protein: CASSFSGQGTDTQYF
J gene: TRBJ2-3
V gene: TRBV7-9

CDR3 protein: CASSLGLAGGPNGELFF
J gene: TRBJ2-2
V gene: TRBV28

CDR3 protein: CASSLAGGQETQYF
J gene: TRBJ2-5
V gene: TRBV7-9

CDR3 protein: CASAFGVGRAGTEAFF
J gene: TRBJ1-1
V gene: TRBV12-5

CDR3 protein: CASSLGELGEEQYF
J gene: TRBJ2-7
V gene: TRBV5-4

CDR3 protein: CASSQADRGGWDEQYF
J gene: TRBJ2-7
V gene: TRBV4-1

CDR3 protein: CASSGTHPSYEQYF
J gene: TRBJ2-7
V gene: TRBV5-1

CDR3 protein: CASSLLGENTEAFF
J gene: TRBJ1-1
V gene: TRBV27

CDR3 protein: CASRGQGHNQPQHF
J gene: TRBJ1-5
V gene: TRBV2

CDR3 protein: CASSYSGELFF
J gene: TRBJ2-2
V gene: TRBV27

CDR3 protein: CASSEWTGTEAFF
J gene: TRBJ1-1
V gene: TRBV25-1

CDR3 protein: CASSQEQVTSENYEQYF
J gene: TRBJ2-7
V gene: TRBV4-2

CDR3 protein: CASTPLRGRVFQETQYF
J gene: TRBJ2-5
V gene: TRBV21-1

CDR3 protein: CASSTIDRLDQPQHF
J gene: TRBJ1-5
V gene: TRBV7-2

CDR3 protein: CASSPTPSERNEQFF
J gene: TRBJ2-1
V gene: TRBV13

CDR3 protein: CASIPTNTGELFF
J gene: TRBJ2-2
V gene: TRBV2

CDR3 protein: CASSLRGLGTGELFF
J gene: TRBJ2-2
V gene: TRBV6-5

CDR3 protein: CASRYSTGRRSGELFF
J gene: TRBJ2-2
V gene: TRBV5-1

CDR3 protein: CASSKATGGDSYEQYF
J gene: TRBJ2-7
V gene: TRBV27

CDR3 protein: CASSPTDSSYEQYF
J gene: TRBJ2-7
V gene: TRBV5-4

CDR3 protein: CASSYSAATNEQFF
J gene: TRBJ2-1
V gene: TRBV6-5

CDR3 protein: CASSMAGSQQYF
J gene: TRBJ2-7
V gene: TRBV11-2

CDR3 protein: CASTNTGELFF
J gene: TRBJ2-2
V gene: TRBV5-8

CDR3 protein: CASIAWTSRGTDTQYF
J gene: TRBJ2-3
V gene: TRBV7-9